This TCR beta chain was observed in a study of T and B cells in COVID-19 patients. Notes on the study in general: Symptomatic-phase blood samples from mildly ill patients and early samples from severe cases were scarce.

From blood, about 240-550 ng of genomic DNA served as TRB template. The CDR3 has 17 residues. TRB rearrangements were amplified by multiplex PCR with BIOMED2 TRB-A/B primers. From the multiplex PCR reads, TCRdb called clonotypes with MiXCR, one entry per CDR3 protein. The sample lists nearly 15,000 distinct CDR3 sequences; roughly 29% were seen once. On this clonotype: The antigen is unknown.

The sample consisted of blood. The chain has TRBV21-1 and TRBJ2-7; the D call in the table, TRBD1, was not verified against the DNA. TRBV21-1 is annotated as a pseudogene. This TCR derives from a human donor who had recovered from COVID-19. CDR3 nucleotide sequence: TGTGCCAGCAGCAAAGATAAAGGACAGGCCGATACCTACGAGCAGTACTTC. Amino acid sequence: CASSKDKGQADTYEQYF.